The 13 T cell receptor beta chains below come from one sample, sequenced in a study of CD8+CD57+ T cells in acquired aplastic anemia. The patients chosen for sequencing had shown expansion of CD8+CD57+ cells (detected by flow cytometry). Genomic DNA templated the TCR beta VDJ and CDR3 profiling. A single record per CDR3 protein comes from TCRdb applying MiXCR to the reads. The sample lists about 58,000 distinct CDR3 sequences; approximately 50% were seen once. The material sequenced was sorted CD4+, CD8+, or CD8+CD57+ T cells (not recorded which) from PBMCs. The receptors here all came from a human donor with aplastic anemia.

J is TRBJ2-2 and V is TRBV5-3; D may be TRBD2 (6 bases). TRBV5-3 carries the ORF label, with uncertain function. CDR3 length: 12 residues. V lost 8 bases, J lost 7 bases, and 12 bases lay in between. The CDR3 coding sequence is TGTGCCAGCAGCCCGACTAGCGGGGAGCTGTTTTTT. Its protein is CASSPTSGELFF.

The rearrangement links TRBV14 to TRBJ1-1, with D tentatively TRBD1 (6 bases). Looked up from germline, CDR1 is SGHDN and CDR2 is FVKESK. The V and J ends lost 4 bases and 4 bases respectively, with 10 bases between them. This CDR3 comprises 13 residues. The CDR3 coding sequence is TGTGCCAGCAGCCTTCGAGGGGGCACTGAAGCTTTCTTT. This codes for CASSLRGGTEAFF.

This clonotype was counted a few times. The rearrangement joins TRBV11-1 to TRBJ2-7, with 9 nucleotides matching TRBD1. V lost 3 bases and J lost 4; bases outside the gene matches: 13. CDR1 is SGHAT and CDR2 is FQDESV in the germline V gene (reference sequence). There are 17 residues in the CDR3. The CDR3 region has the DNA TGTGCCAGCAGCTTTGGGTGGTCGGGACAGGGTTCTTACGAGCAGTACTTC. Protein: CASSFGWSGQGSYEQYF.

With regard to this clonotype: One junction end does not reproduce the germline sequence, and a read error may be involved. This chain connects TRBV7-7 to TRBJ2-5; D not resolved. The CDR3 is 13 residues long. CDR1 and CDR2 from the germline V gene are SSHAT and FNYEAQ (reference sequence). CDR3 in amino acids: CASSRVLGETQYF. CDR3 DNA sequence: TGTGCTAGCAGCCGCGTCCTGGGAGAGACCCAGTACTTC. Complete variable domain (other parts from reference TRBV7-7 and TRBJ2-5): GAGVSQSPRYKVTKRGQDVTLRCDPISSHATLYWYQQALGQGPEFLTYFNYEAQPDKSGLPSDRFSAERPEGSISTLTIQRTEQRDSAMYRCASSRVLGETQYFGPGTRLLVL.

The rearrangement uses TRBV19 and TRBJ1-1; the D gene is possibly TRBD1 (5 bases). This CDR3 region has 14 residues. Trimming cost V 9 bases and J 1 base, with 15 bases left between them. Germline V gene data show CDR1 as LNHDA and CDR2 as SQIVND (reference sequence). CDR3 amino acids: CASIKTETNTEAFF. CDR3 nucleotide sequence: TGTGCCAGCATTAAGACAGAAACGAACACTGAAGCTTTCTTT.

By sample fraction, this clonotype is medium-sized. The chain carries TRBV10-3 and TRBJ2-2, with TRBD1 identical over 8 bases. The CDR3 has 14 amino acids. V gave up 6 bases and J gave up 2 bases; unmatched junction bases: 2. Germline CDR1 reads ENHRY; CDR2 reads SYGVKD. The CDR3: CAIRPGGNTGELFF. The DNA for the CDR3 is TGTGCCATCAGGCCAGGGGGCAACACCGGGGAGCTGTTTTTT.

The genes are TRBV27 and TRBJ1-2; TRBD1 aligns across 7 bases. CDR3 length: 15 amino acids. J was trimmed by 8 bases and V by 2 bases; bases with no gene match: 11. Germline CDR1 and CDR2: MNHEY and SMNVEV (reference sequence). The DNA of the CDR3 is TGTGCCAGCAGTTTAGTCAGGGGGGGGGAATACGGCTACACCTTC. Translated: CASSLVRGGEYGYTF.

This clonotype ranks as medium-sized (0.01 to 0.1%). This chain connects TRBV25-1 to TRBJ1-6; D unclear. This CDR3 has 15 amino acids. The germline CDR1 and CDR2 sequences are MGHDK and SYGVNS. Trimming shortened V by 4 bases and J by 6 bases, and 13 bases separated the two germline ends. As DNA, the CDR3 is TGTGCCAGCAGTGGCAAGGCCAAACCTAATTCACCCCTCCACTTT. This encodes CASSGKAKPNSPLHF.

As regards this clonotype: This may stem from a read error, because a much larger clone lies one nucleotide away. This chain uses TRBV3-1 with TRBJ2-7; tentatively, D is TRBD1 or TRBD2 (5 bases each). The length of the CDR3 is 15 residues. The V gene's germline CDR1 is LGHDT and CDR2 YNNKEL (reference sequence). V lost 0 bases and J lost 7, with 16 bases in between. CDR3: CASSQDRGAPREQYF. CDR3 sequence (DNA): TGTGCCAGCAGCCAAGATCGGGGCGCACCGAGGGAGCAGTACTTC.

Comment on this clonotype: The junction departs from the called germline gene at one end, perhaps through a read error. The chain couples TRBV12-3 or TRBV12-4 to TRBJ2-6; weak D call: TRBD1 (5 bases). The CDR3 is 17 amino acids. This CDR3 reads CAGSQTGAFSGANVLTF. The CDR3 nucleotides are TGTGCCGGCAGTCAAACTGGGGCCTTTTCTGGGGCCAACGTCCTGACTTTC.

V usage is TRBV12-3 or TRBV12-4 and J usage is TRBJ1-2; D gene unclear. The CDR3 loop spans 14 amino acids. V dropped 4 bases and J dropped 3 bases, with 12 bases sitting between them. This CDR3 reads CASSSGRQHYGYTF. CDR3 nucleotides: TGTGCCAGCAGTTCCGGCAGACAACACTATGGCTACACCTTC.

The chain couples TRBV7-9 to TRBJ1-1; D is possibly TRBD1 (5 bases). Germline CDR1 is SEHNR and CDR2 is FQNEAQ (reference sequence). V dropped 4 bases and J dropped 4 bases, with 22 bases sitting between them. This CDR3 contains 17 residues. The CDR3 region is CASSSAGRAGVRTEAFF. The CDR3, as DNA: TGTGCCAGCAGCTCCGCCGGCAGGGCGGGAGTTCGCACTGAAGCTTTCTTT.

This clonotype appeared once. The gene calls are TRBV20-1 and TRBJ1-5; D remains ambiguous. Deletions cut 3 bases from V and 7 bases from J, with 13 bases between. This CDR3 comprises 13 residues. Germline-derived CDR1 and CDR2 are DFQATT and SNEGSKA (reference sequence). The CDR3 nucleotides are TGCAGTGCTAGTCATGGGGTAGGCCAGCCCCAGCATTTT. Translated: CSASHGVGQPQHF.